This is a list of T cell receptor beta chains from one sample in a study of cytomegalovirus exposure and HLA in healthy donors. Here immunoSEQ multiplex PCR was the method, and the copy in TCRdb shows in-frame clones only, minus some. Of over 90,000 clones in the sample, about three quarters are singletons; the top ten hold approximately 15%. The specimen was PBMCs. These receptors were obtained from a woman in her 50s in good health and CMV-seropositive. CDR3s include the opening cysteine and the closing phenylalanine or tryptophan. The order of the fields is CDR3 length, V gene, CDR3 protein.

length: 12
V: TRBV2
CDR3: CASSIQGASKYF

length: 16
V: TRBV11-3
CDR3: CASSLVPGGPYNEQFF

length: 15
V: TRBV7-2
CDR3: CASSLVGRAGDEQFF

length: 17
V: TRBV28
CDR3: CASSEFLGAGTTYEQYF

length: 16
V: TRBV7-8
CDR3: CASSSPFAGSGQPQHF

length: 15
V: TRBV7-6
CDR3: CASSLLRTGSYEQYF

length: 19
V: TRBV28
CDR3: CASSPWGSGRDLNTGELFF

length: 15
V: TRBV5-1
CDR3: CASSLAGQGAEGYTF

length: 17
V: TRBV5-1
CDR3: CASSLRPDRVSGNTIYF

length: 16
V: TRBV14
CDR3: CASSHGQGRFIGELFF

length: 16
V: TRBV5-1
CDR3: CASSFGAVSSGNTIYF

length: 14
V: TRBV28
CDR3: CASSLSQPNYGYTF

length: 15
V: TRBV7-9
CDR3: CASSLGDIEQETQYF

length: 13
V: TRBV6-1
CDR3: CASSETLNTEAFF

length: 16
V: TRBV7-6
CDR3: CASSLIPGQGDNEQYF

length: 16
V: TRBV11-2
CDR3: CASSSPRGGGAYEQYF

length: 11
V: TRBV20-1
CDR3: CSAYTLSQAFF

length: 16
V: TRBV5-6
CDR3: CASSLPNSGDSYEQYF

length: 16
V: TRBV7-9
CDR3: CASSSLGREEIDEQFF

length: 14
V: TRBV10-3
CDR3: CAISGQGEGETQYF

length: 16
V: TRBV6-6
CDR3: CASHSSTSGFTDTQYF

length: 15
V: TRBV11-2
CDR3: CASSLEHGGMETQYF

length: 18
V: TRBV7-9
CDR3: CASSLAPQQTGADTEAFF

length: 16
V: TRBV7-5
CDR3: CVRRCLAGASYNEQFF

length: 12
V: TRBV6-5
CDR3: CASSYSTERLFF

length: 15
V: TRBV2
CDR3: CASSETGTVNEKLFF

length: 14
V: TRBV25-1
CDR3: CASSRDRSPYEQYF

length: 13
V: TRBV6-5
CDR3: CASRSQGTDTQYF

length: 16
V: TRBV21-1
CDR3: CASSAVITSSYNEQLF

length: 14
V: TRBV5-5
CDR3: CASSFGSVHGELFF

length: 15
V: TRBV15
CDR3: CATSRDRTGGREQYF

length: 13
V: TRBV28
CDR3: CASSYRVAQPQHF

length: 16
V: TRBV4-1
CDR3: CASSQDPVGTNEKLFF

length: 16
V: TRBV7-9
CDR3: CASSLDSGSGDYGYTF

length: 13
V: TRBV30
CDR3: CAWSGVVSNEQYF

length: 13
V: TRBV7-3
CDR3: CASSLTRRDEQYF

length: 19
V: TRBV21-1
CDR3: CASSGCGGSGVRVVETQYF

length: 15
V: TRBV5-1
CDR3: CASSLSSGSRDEQFF

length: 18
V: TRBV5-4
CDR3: CASSLAGQTPIRGTEAFF

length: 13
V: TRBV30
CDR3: CAWRLQANTEAFF

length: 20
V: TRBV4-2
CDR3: CASSQDLVLRTSGGSYEQYF

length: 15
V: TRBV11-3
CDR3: CASSLQTGSTGELFF

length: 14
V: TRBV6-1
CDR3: CASSEAPGNTEAFF

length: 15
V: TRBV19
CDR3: CASRKGAGVDNEQFF

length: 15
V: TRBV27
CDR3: CASSADSYSNQPQHF

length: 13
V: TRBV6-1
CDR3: CASRETGSLPQHF

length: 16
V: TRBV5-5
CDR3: CASSLVGGQTRNTIYF

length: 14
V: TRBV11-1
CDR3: CASSFSRDGTEAFF

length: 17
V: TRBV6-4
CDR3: CASSDPGTSGRRGEQFF

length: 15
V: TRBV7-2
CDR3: CASSLWTSLANEQFF

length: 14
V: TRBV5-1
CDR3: CASSETGVGNEQFF

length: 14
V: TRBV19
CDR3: CASSIRGPSYEQYF

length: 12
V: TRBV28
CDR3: CASSLYERGAFF

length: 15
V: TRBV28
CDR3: CASSRTQGLSYEQYF